What follows are 25 T cell receptor beta chains derived from one specimen sequenced in a study of blood T cell repertoires in COVID-19. Profiling relied on immunoSEQ multiplex PCR, and the TCRdb table lists in-frame clones only, not all of them. The sample comprises approximately 480,000 clones, about nine tenths of which are singletons, and 0.7% rests with the top ten. The sequencing input was PBMCs or T cells enriched from blood (not recorded which). All receptors derive from a woman aged 18-29 years who had recovered from COVID-19.

The chain employs TRBV6-5 and TRBJ2-1; 9 bases are shared with TRBD2. The CDR3 covers 15 residues. Germline V gives CDR1 MNHEY, CDR2 SVGAGI. The V segment lost 0 bases and the J segment 9 bases; nucleotides outside the gene matches: 6. CDR3 loop: CASSYSAGGPGEQFF. The CDR3 region has the DNA TGTGCCAGCAGTTACTCTGCGGGGGGGCCTGGTGAGCAGTTCTTC.

The chain links TRBV27 to TRBJ1-6; D ambiguous. The CDR3 totals 18 residues. CDR1 MNHEY and CDR2 SMNVEV come from the germline V gene (reference sequence). V dropped 2 bases and J dropped 1 base, with 15 bases sitting between them. The CDR3 DNA follows: TGTGCCAGCAGTTTAATGCGAGGCCCGCGGTCCTATAATTCACCCCTCCACTTT. Translating gives CASSLMRGPRSYNSPLHF.

This chain uses TRBV2 with TRBJ2-3; the match to TRBD1 covers 9 bases. Germline CDR1 is SNHLY and CDR2 is FYNNEI. Trimming cost V 5 bases and J 5 bases; bases outside gene matches: 11. The CDR3 loop spans 16 amino acids. The CDR3 nucleotides read TGTGCCAGCAGTAAAGGGACAGGGTTAGGAGGAGATACGCAGTATTTT. Translation: CASSKGTGLGGDTQYF.

This chain connects TRBV3-1 (or the pseudogene TRBV3-2) to TRBJ1-2, with D tentatively TRBD1 (6 bases). CDR3 length: 14 residues. V shed 2 bases and J shed 8 bases, with 15 bases lying between them. The germline V gene has CDR1 LGHDT and CDR2 YNNKEL (reference sequence). CDR3 in DNA: TGTGCCAGCAGCCAACCTACGACAGGCGAAGGCTACACCTTC. This codes for CASSQPTTGEGYTF.

CDR3 coding DNA: TGTGCCAGCAGCCAAGAAGCGGGGGGGCGGGAGACCCAGTACTTC. It yields the protein CASSQEAGGRETQYF. V usage is TRBV3-1 (or the pseudogene TRBV3-2) and J usage is TRBJ2-5; TRBD2 matches 10 bases. The CDR3 runs 15 residues. Trimming cost V 0 bases and J 5 bases; bases outside gene matches: 3. Per the germline V gene, CDR1 is LGHDT and CDR2 is YNNKEL (reference sequence).

The chain combines TRBV6-5 with TRBJ1-5; 8 positions agree with TRBD1. The V gene's germline CDR1 is MNHEY and CDR2 SVGAGI. CDR3 length: 14 amino acids. The V and J ends lost 7 bases and 7 bases, in that order; junction bases with no gene match: 9. The CDR3 nucleotides are TGTGCCAGCACCCCGGACAGGGAGGAGCAGCCCCAGCATTTT. Amino acids: CASTPDREEQPQHF.

A note on this clone: A junction end diverges from the germline sequence, so it may reflect a read error. The chain links TRBV29-1 to TRBJ1-2; weak D call: TRBD1 (6 bases). CDR1 is SQVTM, CDR2 ANQGSEA, per germline. The CDR3 is 13 residues long. The CDR3 region has the DNA TGCAGCGTTCTACTCCCAGGGGTGGGTGGCCACACCTTC. Protein sequence: CSVLLPGVGGHTF.

The J gene is TRBJ2-7, the V gene TRBV5-1; 7 nucleotides align to TRBD1. The germline V gene encodes CDR1 SGHRS and CDR2 YFSETQ. The CDR3 covers 11 residues. After removal of 3 bases from V and 10 bases from J, the junction contained 4 bases not matched to a gene. The CDR3 DNA follows: TGCGCCAGCAGCTCCGGACAGGCACAGTACTTC. Protein sequence: CASSSGQAQYF. Full variable domain (missing parts from reference TRBV5-1 and TRBJ2-7): KAGVTQTPRYLIKTRGQQVTLSCSPISGHRSVSWYQQTPGQGLQFLFEYFSETQRNKGNFPGRFSGRQFSNSRSEMNVSTLELGDSALYLCASSSGQAQYFGPGTRLTVT.

J is TRBJ2-3 and V is TRBV2; 10 nucleotides line up with TRBD2. Germline CDR1 reads SNHLY; CDR2 reads FYNNEI. The trim removed 5 bases at V and 6 bases at J, leaving 5 bases unmatched. This CDR3 is built from 14 residues. CDR3: CASSLAGVLDTQYF. DNA for the CDR3: TGTGCCAGCAGTCTAGCGGGGGTTTTGGATACGCAGTATTTT.

The V gene is TRBV7-2, the J gene TRBJ2-3; D is perhaps TRBD2 (5 bases). Trimming removed 5 bases from V and 6 bases from J, with 18 bases in between. There are 15 residues in the CDR3. Germline values: CDR1 SGHTA, CDR2 FQGNSA. The CDR3 coding sequence is TGTGCCAGCAGCGATGGAGGAATGTGGGAGGATACGCAGTATTTT. Translating it yields CASSDGGMWEDTQYF.

DNA of the CDR3: TGTGCCAGCAGCCCTCAGGGGGTCAGTGGCTACACCTTC. Translated: CASSPQGVSGYTF. V gene TRBV27 combines with J gene TRBJ1-2, with 7 bases aligning to TRBD1. V shed 6 bases, J shed 7 bases, and the junction held 8 bases outside the gene matches. The CDR3 runs to 13 residues. In germline, CDR1 is MNHEY, CDR2 SMNVEV (reference sequence).

The rearrangement links TRBV14 to TRBJ2-3, with D uncertain. CDR3 length: 11 amino acids. CDR1 SGHDN and CDR2 FVKESK come from the germline V gene. V was clipped by 6 bases and J by 2 bases, with 3 bases between them. For the CDR3, the DNA is TGTGCCAGCAGTCTCACAGATACGCAGTATTTT. Amino acids: CASSLTDTQYF.

The DNA of the CDR3 is TGTGCCAGCAGACAGAGGAACACTGAAGCTTTCTTT. Translation: CASRQRNTEAFF. The rearrangement joins TRBV21-1 to TRBJ1-1; the table assigns TRBD1, which was not confirmed against the DNA. TRBV21-1 is given as a pseudogene. The CDR3 covers 12 residues.

The chain links TRBV20-1 to TRBJ1-1; D possibly corresponds to TRBD1 (5 bases). The V gene lost 5 bases and the J gene lost 7 bases, with 8 bases spanning the gap. Germline assignment: CDR1 DFQATT and CDR2 SNEGSKA (reference sequence). This CDR3 has 10 amino acids. DNA of the CDR3: TGCAGTGCTGGGGGGGGTGAAGCTTTCTTT. It is translated as CSAGGGEAFF.

J is TRBJ2-1 and V is TRBV3-1 (or the pseudogene TRBV3-2); D is unclear. The V gene lost 0 bases and the J gene lost 12 bases, with 9 bases spanning the gap. This CDR3 is 12 amino acids long. Germline V gene sequence: CDR1 LGHDT, CDR2 YNNKEL (reference sequence). The DNA for the CDR3 is TGTGCCAGCAGCCAAGACATAAGCCGGCAGTTCTTC. Protein product: CASSQDISRQFF.

The CDR3: CASSLDRATYEQYF. The CDR3 DNA reads TGCGCCAGCAGCTTGGACAGGGCAACCTACGAGCAGTACTTC. The chain is built from TRBV5-1 and TRBJ2-7, with a weak D call TRBD1 (6 bases). There are 14 residues in the CDR3. Germline loops: CDR1 SGHRS, CDR2 YFSETQ. The V end lost 0 bases, the J end lost 2 bases, and 9 bases lay between the germline ends.

This chain links TRBV29-1 with TRBJ1-2, with D uncertain. This CDR3 has 14 residues. Germline lookup yields CDR1 SQVTM and CDR2 ANQGSEA. Trimming left V 2 bases short and J 3 bases short, with 13 bases between. The CDR3: CSVESGGKDYGYTF. The CDR3 DNA is TGCAGCGTTGAATCAGGAGGTAAAGACTATGGCTACACCTTC.

The chain uses TRBV18 and TRBJ1-3; D is perhaps TRBD1 (5 bases). Between the trimmed V and J ends, which lost 2 bases and 6 bases, there was a span of 8 bases. The germline gives CDR1 KGHSH, CDR2 LQKENI. This CDR3 is built from 13 residues. CDR3 sequence reads: CASSPGGINTIYF. CDR3 coding DNA: TGTGCCAGCTCACCAGGGGGGATAAACACCATATATTTT.

This rearrangement joins TRBV7-9 to TRBJ2-1, with 11 bases aligning to TRBD2. Germline V gene data show CDR1 as SEHNR and CDR2 as FQNEAQ (reference sequence). The CDR3 is 17 amino acids. The V and J ends lost 5 bases and 4 bases, in that order; junction bases with no gene match: 10. CDR3 sequence: CASSPLAGGLEYNEQFF. The DNA for the CDR3 is TGTGCCAGCAGCCCCTTAGCGGGGGGGCTGGAATACAATGAGCAGTTCTTC. The complete variable domain, with remaining parts taken from reference TRBV7-9 and TRBJ2-1, reads DTGVSQNPRHKITKRGQNVTFRCDPISEHNRLYWYRQTLGQGPEFLTYFQNEAQLEKSRLLSDRFSAERPKGSFSTLEIQRTEQGDSAMYLCASSPLAGGLEYNEQFFGPGTRLTVL.

This clone has just one count. The V and J genes are TRBV5-1 and TRBJ2-3; 9 nucleotides agree with TRBD1. Germline V gives CDR1 SGHRS, CDR2 YFSETQ. V shed 4 bases, J shed 5 bases, and the junction held 8 bases outside the gene matches. This CDR3 is built from 15 residues. The CDR3 is CASSLAGTGIDTQYF. The CDR3 bases are TGCGCCAGCAGCCTGGCCGGGACAGGGATAGATACGCAGTATTTT.

To note about this clone: The sample has other DNA sequences that encode this CDR3 too. The chain uses TRBV7-2 and TRBJ1-2; D is uncertain. V gave up 6 bases and J gave up 2 bases, with 13 bases separating them. CDR1 and CDR2 (germline): SGHTA, FQGNSA. The CDR3 sequence is 14 residues long. The CDR3 sequence is CASSLAAGNYGYTF. The CDR3 nucleotides are TGTGCCAGCAGTCTTGCGGCTGGGAACTATGGCTACACCTTC.

The CDR3, as DNA: TGTGCCAGCGGTCCCCCAGGGATAGAGACCCAGTACTTC. Encoded protein: CASGPPGIETQYF. This rearrangement joins TRBV25-1 to TRBJ2-5; possibly TRBD1 for D (5 bases). This CDR3 contains 13 residues. V lost 8 bases and J 4 bases, leaving 14 bases between the germline ends. The germline CDR1 and CDR2 sequences are MGHDK and SYGVNS.

The genes are TRBV3-1 (or the pseudogene TRBV3-2) and TRBJ1-5; D might be TRBD1 (5 bases). Looked up from germline, CDR1 is LGHDT and CDR2 is YNNKEL (reference sequence). The V gene lost 0 bases and the J gene lost 1 base, with 13 bases spanning the gap. CDR3 length: 17 amino acids. The CDR3 is CASSQDIRGGSNQPQHF. The DNA of the CDR3 is TGTGCCAGCAGCCAAGATATTCGGGGGGGGAGCAATCAGCCCCAGCATTTT.

This sequence joins TRBV7-2 and TRBJ1-5, with 7 bases lining up with TRBD1. Trimming removed 1 base from V and 10 bases from J; junction bases left unmatched: 7. The CDR3 spans 14 residues. The germline V gene has CDR1 SGHTA and CDR2 FQGNSA. The CDR3 region is CASSLGAGGTPQHF. The CDR3 DNA reads TGTGCCAGCAGCTTAGGGGCAGGGGGTACCCCCCAGCATTTT.

The gene calls are TRBV11-2 and TRBJ2-3; TRBD2 agrees at 13 bases. The germline V gene has CDR1 SGHAT and CDR2 FQNNGV. V was pared by 0 bases and J by 0 bases, with 9 bases of the junction left unmatched. This CDR3 spans 20 amino acids. The CDR3 sequence is CASSLDPGLAGRSSTDTQYF. In DNA form, the CDR3 reads TGTGCCAGCAGCTTAGACCCGGGACTAGCGGGGAGATCTAGCACAGATACGCAGTATTTT.